These T cell receptor beta chains were read from a single sample in a study of early T cells in non-severe SARS-CoV-2 infection. TCRdb reprocessed the 5' RACE reads via MiXCR and lists one record per CDR3 protein. The sample lists 35,000 to 50,000 distinct CDR3 sequences, less than 8.5% occurring once. The sequenced sample consisted of whole blood. Every receptor here comes from an adult who was a healthcare worker with PCR-confirmed SARS-CoV-2 infection or an uninfected control (not recorded which). Both conserved end residues are trimmed from each CDR3. A D gene is named only where the DNA matches it firmly.

len	j_gene	d_gene	v_gene	CDR3aa
13	TRBJ2-7	TRBD1	TRBV29-1	SVEDGQGSSYEQY
14	TRBJ2-3	TRBD1	TRBV19	ASSTLLWTGADTQY
11	TRBJ1-1	NA	TRBV11-1	ASRRAMNTEAF
11	TRBJ1-2	NA	TRBV19	ASSTQDGVGYT
12	TRBJ2-5	TRBD1	TRBV3-1	ASSRRQGQETQY
13	TRBJ2-3	TRBD2	TRBV12-3/TRBV12-4	ASSGLADSPDTQY
12	TRBJ1-2	TRBD1	TRBV7-2	ASSEGQGNYGYT
13	TRBJ2-3	NA	TRBV5-1	ASSSEGRVTDTQY
13	TRBJ2-5	TRBD2	TRBV18	ASSPGTSTKETQY
12	TRBJ2-3	TRBD2	TRBV29-1	SANGLAGADTQY
13	TRBJ1-3	NA	TRBV12-3/TRBV12-4	ASIPDGPIGNTIY
12	TRBJ2-1	NA	TRBV19	ASSILGPPDEQF
11	TRBJ2-2	NA	TRBV12-3/TRBV12-4	ASSFVAAGELF
14	TRBJ2-7	NA	TRBV18	ASSPYRDRILYEQY
14	TRBJ1-4	NA	TRBV5-5	ASSLLRGRTNEKLF
13	TRBJ1-4	NA	TRBV3-1	ASSQEGLTNEKLF